This TCR beta chain derives from a study of T cells after yellow fever vaccination. Study-wide results and caveats: Most clones from primary vaccination were detected again post-booster (about 96% CD4, roughly 91% CD8).

Germline values: CDR1 SGHRS, CDR2 YFSETQ. Trimming left V 3 bases short and J 1 base short, with 14 bases between. The CDR3 loop spans 16 amino acids. With respect to this clonotype: Antigen: not known.

Each CDR3 protein is one row after TCRdb ran MiXCR on the 5' RACE reads. Of 450,000 to 650,000 distinct CDR3 sequences listed, 13% are singletons. This TCR was sampled from a man aged 30 to 45 who received the YFV17D yellow fever vaccine. The sequences come from PBMCs, collected on the day of the yellow fever booster vaccination. The rearrangement joins TRBV5-1 to TRBJ2-1; a possible D gene is TRBD2 (6 bases). The CDR3 bases are TGCGCCAGCAGCTCGGGGAGGTGGGAGTCCTACAATGAGCAGTTCTTC. Its protein product is CASSSGRWESYNEQFF.